This T cell receptor beta chain comes out of a study of regulatory T cells in long-lasting Graves disease. In building TCR beta libraries, iRepertoire HTBI primers were used together with Arm-PCR of CDR3 regions. TCRdb reprocessed the multiplex PCR reads with MiXCR, giving one entry per CDR3 protein. The sample includes roughly 400,000 distinct CDR3 sequences, around 23% seen only once; the top ten take approximately 14%. Time point defined: persistent/refractory GD, antithyroid drugs over 5 years with positive TRAb. With RNA extracted from PBMCs as input, the TCR library was made. This clonotype was observed at least ten times. Antigen: not known. V lost 7 bases, J lost 7 bases, and 8 bases stayed unmatched. CDR3 length: 15 residues. CDR1 SNHLY and CDR2 FYNNEI come from the germline V gene. Findings and caveats of the study: Newly diagnosed disease favored TRBV20-1 and TRBJ2-1 over persistent disease.

The chain uses TRBV2 and TRBJ2-2, with 11 bases lining up with TRBD1. Specimen: peripheral blood mononuclear cells (PBMCs), collected when the disease was refractory, from a patient treated with antithyroid drugs. The clonotype was recovered from a female donor with Graves disease. CDR3 coding DNA: TGTGCCAGCACCGGACAGGGGGCGCCGGGCGGGGAGCTGTTTTTT. It translates to CASTGQGAPGGELFF. The full variable domain, in which reference TRBV2 and TRBJ2-2 provide the parts outside the CDR3, is EPEVTQTPSHQVTQMGQEVILRCVPISNHLYFYWYRQILGQKVEFLVSFYNNEISEKSEIFDDQFSVERPDGSNFTLKIRSTKLEDSAMYFCASTGQGAPGGELFFGEGSRLTVL.